The subject of this entry is one TCR beta chain. This sample is part of a study of T cell changes during pregnancy in multiple sclerosis. Clones were read by immunoSEQ multiplex PCR, and TCRdb kept only the in-frame ones, dropping some. Of 40,000 or so clones listed, under 95% were seen once; the top ten hold 5.4%. V dropped 5 bases and J dropped 5; count of bases not matched to a gene: 9. Per germline, CDR1 MDHEN and CDR2 SYDVKM. The CDR3 has 14 amino acids. The chain has TRBV28 and TRBJ2-7; 7 bases match TRBD1. The source is a female donor in good health, enrolled as a control in a pregnancy study. The sequenced sample was peripheral blood, obtained in the third trimester of pregnancy. The CDR3 reads CASSDRVAMDEQYF. The DNA for the CDR3 is TGTGCCAGCAGTGACAGGGTTGCTATGGACGAGCAGTACTTC.